By share of the sample, the clone carrying this T cell receptor (beta chain) is large. Its specificity is not known. Distinct nucleotide sequences in the sample also encode this CDR3. Libraries were prepared by immunoSEQ multiplex PCR; TCRdb keeps only in-frame clonotypes and omits some of them. Of 8,000 or so clones listed, about four fifths were seen once; the top ten hold about half. The length of the CDR3 is 12 residues. V lost 5 bases to trimming and J lost 2 bases, with 7 bases between them. Germline V CDR1 and CDR2: SGDLS, YYNGEE. This sample is drawn from a study of lymphopenia after photon versus proton radiotherapy. Regarding the study as a whole: Oligoclonal CD8+ Temra expansion after nadir drove photon patients' diversity drop. Proton therapy kept repertoires fairly stable, unlike photons, which gained effector/memory cells.

The V call is TRBV9, the J call TRBJ1-1; D unresolved. This sequence was found in a man younger than 40 with gastric cancer. This material consisted of peripheral blood, taken from a patient treated with photon-based radiotherapy. Written as DNA, the CDR3 is TGTGCCAGCAGTGGGAGTAACACTGAAGCTTTCTTT. Its protein is CASSGSNTEAFF.